The 13 T cell receptor beta chains below come from one sample, sequenced in a study of PD-1 blockade in classical Hodgkin lymphoma. This table comes from immunoSEQ multiplex PCR, and its TCRdb copy is limited to in-frame clones, with some not included. Here the sample spans about 13,000 clones, around four fifths being singletons. Each patient's relapse followed autologous stem cell transplantation, and brentuximab vedotin exposure varied. The CD8+ T cells came from thawed PBMCs through magnetic negative selection. This specimen consisted of CD8+ T cells from blood, obtained at baseline. The receptor source for this set is a human donor with classical Hodgkin lymphoma.

The V gene is TRBV4-3, the J gene TRBJ1-6; D is unclear. Germline values: CDR1 LGHNA, CDR2 YSLEER. The CDR3 extends over 15 amino acids. V was shortened by 4 bases and J by 3 bases, with 10 bases between the two germline ends. The CDR3 spells CASSLGSCYNSPLHF. DNA for the CDR3: TGCGCCAGCAGCCTCGGGAGCTGCTATAATTCACCCCTCCACTTT.

This chain uses TRBV6-1 with TRBJ2-1, with D tentatively TRBD1 (6 bases). The ends were cut back, 6 bases at V and 6 bases at J, with 18 bases in the middle. The CDR3 is 15 amino acids. Looked up from germline, CDR1 is MNHNS and CDR2 is SASEGT. The CDR3 coding sequence is TGTGCCAGCAGGATCCGGGACAATCTCGGCAATGAGCAGTTCTTC. Its translation: CASRIRDNLGNEQFF.

The chain carries TRBV30 and TRBJ2-1; D might be TRBD1 or TRBD2, each matching 6 bases. CDR3 length: 13 amino acids. V dropped 5 bases and J dropped 5 bases, with 13 bases sitting between them. Germline CDR1 GTSNPN, CDR2 SVGIG (reference sequence). The CDR3 protein is CAWGGGKNNEQFF. In DNA, the CDR3 is TGTGCCTGGGGAGGGGGGAAAAACAATGAGCAGTTCTTC.

This rearrangement joins TRBV10-3 to TRBJ1-5; D ambiguous. V gave up 2 bases and J gave up 2 bases, with 4 bases separating them. This CDR3 contains 13 residues. Germline V lookup: CDR1 ENHRY, CDR2 SYGVKD. The CDR3 loop is CAISEPGNQPQHF. Here the CDR3 DNA reads TGTGCCATCAGTGAGCCCGGCAATCAGCCCCAGCATTTT.

The chain joins TRBV13 to TRBJ2-5; TRBD2 agrees at 10 bases. CDR1 is PRHDT, CDR2 FYEKMQ, per germline (reference sequence). The CDR3 has 16 amino acids. V shed 2 bases, J shed 1 base, and the junction held 4 bases outside the gene matches. The CDR3 DNA follows: TGTGCCAGCAGCTTAATCAGCGGGGGGGCCCAAGAGACCCAGTACTTC. The encoded protein is CASSLISGGAQETQYF.

The V call is TRBV4-2, the J call TRBJ2-3; D not resolved. This CDR3 has 13 amino acids. Per the germline V gene, CDR1 is LGHNA and CDR2 is YNFKEQ. V was trimmed by 1 base and J by 6 bases, leaving 8 bases between them. CDR3: CASSQGLWDTQYF. The CDR3 bases are TGTGCCAGCAGCCAAGGTCTCTGGGATACGCAGTATTTT.

The chain joins TRBV7-9 to TRBJ2-7; D is unclear. The CDR3 extends over 14 amino acids. The germline gives CDR1 SEHNR, CDR2 FQNEAQ (reference sequence). Trimming removed 4 bases at V and 2 bases at J, with 12 bases between. The CDR3: CASSSDILPYEQYF. The CDR3 DNA reads as TGTGCCAGCAGCTCTGACATATTACCCTACGAGCAGTACTTC.

Judged by abundance, this clone is medium-sized. This CDR3 is CASLIAGAIDNQPQHF. CDR3 nucleotide sequence: TGTGCCAGTCTTATTGCGGGGGCGATAGACAATCAGCCCCAGCATTTT. The rearrangement joins TRBV28 to TRBJ1-5, with D perhaps matching TRBD1 (6 bases). CDR3 length: 16 amino acids. The V end lost 9 bases, the J end lost 3 bases, and 21 bases lay between the germline ends. Looked up from germline, CDR1 is MDHEN and CDR2 is SYDVKM.

The chain links TRBV11-2 to TRBJ2-7, with D possibly being TRBD1 (6 bases). This CDR3 region has 15 residues. Germline V CDR1 and CDR2: SGHAT, FQNNGV. Between the trimmed V and J ends, which lost 7 bases and 7 bases, there was a span of 23 bases. The CDR3: CASNTLLGQFREQYF. The DNA of the CDR3 is TGTGCCAGCAACACCCTTCTCGGACAGTTTAGGGAGCAGTACTTC.

V is TRBV11-2 and J is TRBJ1-1, with D tentatively TRBD1 (5 bases). CDR3 length: 12 amino acids. Trimming removed 5 bases at V and 4 bases at J, with 8 bases between. Germline V CDR1 and CDR2: SGHAT, FQNNGV. CDR3 loop: CASSPGGTEAFF. The CDR3 DNA reads TGTGCCAGCAGCCCGGGGGGCACTGAAGCTTTCTTT.

The chain links TRBV18 to TRBJ1-1, with 9 nucleotides matching TRBD1. CDR3 size: 13 residues. Germline V gives CDR1 KGHSH, CDR2 LQKENI. The trim removed 6 bases at V and 6 bases at J, leaving 5 bases unmatched. CDR3 amino acids: CASSATGGPEAFF. CDR3 coding DNA: TGTGCCAGCTCCGCTACAGGGGGCCCTGAAGCTTTCTTT.

This clone was found once. The gene calls are TRBV6-4 and TRBJ1-1, with D possibly TRBD1 on 5 matching bases. The CDR3 contains 15 residues. The germline CDR1 and CDR2 sequences are MRHNA and SNTAGT. V was pared by 0 bases and J by 2 bases, with 10 bases between. CDR3 nucleotide sequence: TGTGCCAGCAGTGACTCGACGGGGGTCAACACTGAAGCTTTCTTT. It specifies CASSDSTGVNTEAFF.

This rearrangement joins TRBV7-9 to TRBJ2-7; 8 bases map to TRBD2. The germline gives CDR1 SEHNR, CDR2 FQNEAQ (reference sequence). The CDR3 spans 16 residues. J lost 2 bases, V lost 1 base, and 7 bases had no gene match. CDR3 nucleotides: TGTGCCAGCAGCTTAGGCTCAGCGGGGGAGACCTACGAGCAGTACTTC. Translating it yields CASSLGSAGETYEQYF.